Below, 4 T cell receptor beta chains from the same sample are listed, as sequenced in a study of blood T cell repertoires in COVID-19. Sequencing was performed with immunoSEQ multiplex PCR; in TCRdb, only in-frame clones are kept and a portion is missing. The sample carries about 210,000 clones, roughly four fifths recorded once. The sample consisted of peripheral blood. All receptors come from a woman between 45 and 60 years old with active or convalescent COVID-19.

J is TRBJ2-1 and V is TRBV6-4, with D maybe TRBD1 (6 bases). The CDR3 consists of 16 residues. The V and J ends lost 2 bases and 6 bases respectively, with 17 bases between them. Per germline, CDR1 MRHNA and CDR2 SNTAGT. The CDR3 coding sequence is TGTGCCAGCAGTGACAACCAGGGGAGTAAGGTCAATGAGCAGTTCTTC. It encodes CASSDNQGSKVNEQFF.

The gene calls are TRBV24-1 and TRBJ1-1; D is perhaps TRBD1 (5 bases). V lost 6 bases and J 5 bases, leaving 15 bases between the germline ends. The length of the CDR3 is 14 residues. Per the germline V gene, CDR1 is KGHDR and CDR2 is SFDVKD. The CDR3 DNA reads as TGTGCCACCAGTAGCGGGGGGGATCGGACTGAAGCTTTCTTT. This encodes CATSSGGDRTEAFF.

V and J are TRBV7-9 and TRBJ1-4, with 12 nucleotides matching TRBD1. CDR3 length: 17 residues. Per the germline V gene, CDR1 is SEHNR and CDR2 is FQNEAQ (reference sequence). Trimming cost V 4 bases and J 6 bases; bases outside gene matches: 9. This CDR3 reads CASSWSRDRGRYEKLFF. The DNA for the CDR3 is TGTGCCAGCAGCTGGTCCCGGGACAGGGGGCGGTATGAAAAACTGTTTTTT.

This clone was detected a few times. The rearrangement joins TRBV7-6 to TRBJ2-2; 8 bases map to TRBD1. Germline CDR1 and CDR2: SGHVS and FNYEAQ. CDR3 length: 16 amino acids. V gave up 5 bases and J gave up 0 bases; unmatched junction bases: 5. The CDR3 DNA reads TGTGCCAGCAGCGTACTACAGGGGGCGAACACCGGGGAGCTGTTTTTT. Its translation: CASSVLQGANTGELFF.